This T cell receptor (beta chain) was profiled in a study of blood T cell repertoires in COVID-19. Across the study: Both acute and convalescent COVID-19 samples were obtained from the United States, Italy and Spain.

In germline, CDR1 is LNHDA, CDR2 SQIVND (reference sequence). CDR3 size: 14 residues. Trimming took 3 bases from V and 6 from J, leaving 12 bases between them. Source study methods: How many nucleated cells were present was estimated from reference gene primer amplification. Sequencing was performed with immunoSEQ multiplex PCR; in TCRdb, only in-frame clones are kept and a portion is missing. D and trimming were read from the DNA, whereas the V and J calls and clone size are those reported in that table. The data hold around 190,000 clones, with roughly 87% observed a single time. Individuals aged about 18 to 89 years were recruited from 24 US areas. Cohorts were assigned according to the clinical history that participants reported.

The sequence was obtained from a man in his late teens or twenties with acute COVID-19. V usage is TRBV19 and J usage is TRBJ2-1; D possibly corresponds to TRBD2 (6 bases). Material for sequencing was PBMCs or T cells enriched from blood (not recorded which). The CDR3 nucleotides read TGTGCCAGTAGTATTGGAGCGGGCCTCAATGAGCAGTTCTTC. It specifies CASSIGAGLNEQFF.